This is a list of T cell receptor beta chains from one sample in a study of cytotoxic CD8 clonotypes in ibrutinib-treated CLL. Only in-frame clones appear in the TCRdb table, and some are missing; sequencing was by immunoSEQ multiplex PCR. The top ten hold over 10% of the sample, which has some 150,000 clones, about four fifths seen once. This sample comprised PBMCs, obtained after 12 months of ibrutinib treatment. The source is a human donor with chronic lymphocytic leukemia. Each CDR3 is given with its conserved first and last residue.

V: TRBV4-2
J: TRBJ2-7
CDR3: CASSQEAGTGPVQQYF

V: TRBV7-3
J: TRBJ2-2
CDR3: CASSFDRVTGELFF

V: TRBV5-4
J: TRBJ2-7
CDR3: CASSQDGGSFTTYEQYF

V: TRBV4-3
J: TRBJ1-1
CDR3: CASSQIQGFTEAFF

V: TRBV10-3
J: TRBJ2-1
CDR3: CAISGGLGRGEQFF

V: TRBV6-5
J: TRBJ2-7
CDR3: CASSFRQGAYEQYF

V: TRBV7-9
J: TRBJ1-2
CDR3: CASSLGWGYTF

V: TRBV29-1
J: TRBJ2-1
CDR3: CSVAIWGLAGKNEQFF

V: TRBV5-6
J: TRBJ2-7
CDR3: CASSLDGDRRLYEQYF

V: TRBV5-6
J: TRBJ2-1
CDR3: CATLSGLAGNEQFF

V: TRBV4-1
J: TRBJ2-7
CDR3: CASSQEGLAGVYEQYF

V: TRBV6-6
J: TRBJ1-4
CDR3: CASTQGSPNSEKLFF

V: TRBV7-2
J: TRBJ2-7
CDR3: CASSFEGGVYEQYF

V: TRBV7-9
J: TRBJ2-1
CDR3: CASSLGLAGEQFF

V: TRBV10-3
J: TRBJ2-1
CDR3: CAISEYSGGYNEQFF

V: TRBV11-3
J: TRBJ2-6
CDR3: CASSLSGGASGANVLTF

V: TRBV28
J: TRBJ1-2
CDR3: CASSLARVGYGYTF

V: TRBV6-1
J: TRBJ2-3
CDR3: CASSAASGANTQYF

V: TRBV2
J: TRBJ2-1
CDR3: CASSGQGIHYNEQFF